This T cell receptor (beta chain) was recovered during a study of vaccination and CD4 T cells after COVID-19. With the Oncomine TCR Beta short-read assay, DNA from cultured CD4+ T cells was sequenced. TCRdb re-derived calls from the PCR reads in MiXCR, one entry per CDR3 protein. The sample lists 14,000 or so distinct CDR3 sequences; approximately 48% were seen once. Trimming cost V 6 bases and J 5 bases, with 15 bases left between them. CDR1 is DFQATT, CDR2 SNEGSKA, per germline (reference sequence). This CDR3 has 13 residues. Treatment meaning: roughly ten-day PBMC culture with coronavirus spike peptide pools or control peptides (ViraFEST assay). On this clonotype: Its target is unknown.

The TCR originated in a human donor who had recovered from COVID-19. The specimen sequenced was CD4+ T cells from blood, cultured in vitro. The V call is TRBV20-1, the J call TRBJ2-3; perhaps D is TRBD1 or TRBD2 (5 bases each). The DNA of the CDR3 is TGCAGTGCCCCGGGGCGGCTCGGAGATACGCAGTATTTT. It specifies CSAPGRLGDTQYF.